This TCR beta chain was obtained from a study of blood T cell repertoires in COVID-19. This clone was counted only a few times. J lost 4 bases, V lost 6 bases, and 18 bases had no gene match. The CDR3 length is 19 residues. Germline CDR1 and CDR2: SNHLY and FYNNEI. The table came from immunoSEQ multiplex PCR; TCRdb's copy has only in-frame clones and leaves some out. The table records 250,000 to 350,000 clones, roughly 89% of them present only once. The chain has TRBV2 and TRBJ1-6; TRBD1 matches at 7 bases. The sample comprised PBMCs or T cells enriched from blood (not recorded which). This receptor was obtained from a woman aged 35 to 49 who had recovered from COVID-19. For the CDR3, the DNA is TGTGCCAGCAGCGAGCGCCCGGTCACCGGGACAGATTATAATTCACCCCTCCACTTT. Amino acid sequence: CASSERPVTGTDYNSPLHF. Using reference TRBV2 and TRBJ1-6 for the parts outside the CDR3, the full variable domain is EPEVTQTPSHQVTQMGQEVILRCVPISNHLYFYWYRQILGQKVEFLVSFYNNEISEKSEIFDDQFSVERPDGSNFTLKIRSTKLEDSAMYFCASSERPVTGTDYNSPLHFGNGTRLTVT.